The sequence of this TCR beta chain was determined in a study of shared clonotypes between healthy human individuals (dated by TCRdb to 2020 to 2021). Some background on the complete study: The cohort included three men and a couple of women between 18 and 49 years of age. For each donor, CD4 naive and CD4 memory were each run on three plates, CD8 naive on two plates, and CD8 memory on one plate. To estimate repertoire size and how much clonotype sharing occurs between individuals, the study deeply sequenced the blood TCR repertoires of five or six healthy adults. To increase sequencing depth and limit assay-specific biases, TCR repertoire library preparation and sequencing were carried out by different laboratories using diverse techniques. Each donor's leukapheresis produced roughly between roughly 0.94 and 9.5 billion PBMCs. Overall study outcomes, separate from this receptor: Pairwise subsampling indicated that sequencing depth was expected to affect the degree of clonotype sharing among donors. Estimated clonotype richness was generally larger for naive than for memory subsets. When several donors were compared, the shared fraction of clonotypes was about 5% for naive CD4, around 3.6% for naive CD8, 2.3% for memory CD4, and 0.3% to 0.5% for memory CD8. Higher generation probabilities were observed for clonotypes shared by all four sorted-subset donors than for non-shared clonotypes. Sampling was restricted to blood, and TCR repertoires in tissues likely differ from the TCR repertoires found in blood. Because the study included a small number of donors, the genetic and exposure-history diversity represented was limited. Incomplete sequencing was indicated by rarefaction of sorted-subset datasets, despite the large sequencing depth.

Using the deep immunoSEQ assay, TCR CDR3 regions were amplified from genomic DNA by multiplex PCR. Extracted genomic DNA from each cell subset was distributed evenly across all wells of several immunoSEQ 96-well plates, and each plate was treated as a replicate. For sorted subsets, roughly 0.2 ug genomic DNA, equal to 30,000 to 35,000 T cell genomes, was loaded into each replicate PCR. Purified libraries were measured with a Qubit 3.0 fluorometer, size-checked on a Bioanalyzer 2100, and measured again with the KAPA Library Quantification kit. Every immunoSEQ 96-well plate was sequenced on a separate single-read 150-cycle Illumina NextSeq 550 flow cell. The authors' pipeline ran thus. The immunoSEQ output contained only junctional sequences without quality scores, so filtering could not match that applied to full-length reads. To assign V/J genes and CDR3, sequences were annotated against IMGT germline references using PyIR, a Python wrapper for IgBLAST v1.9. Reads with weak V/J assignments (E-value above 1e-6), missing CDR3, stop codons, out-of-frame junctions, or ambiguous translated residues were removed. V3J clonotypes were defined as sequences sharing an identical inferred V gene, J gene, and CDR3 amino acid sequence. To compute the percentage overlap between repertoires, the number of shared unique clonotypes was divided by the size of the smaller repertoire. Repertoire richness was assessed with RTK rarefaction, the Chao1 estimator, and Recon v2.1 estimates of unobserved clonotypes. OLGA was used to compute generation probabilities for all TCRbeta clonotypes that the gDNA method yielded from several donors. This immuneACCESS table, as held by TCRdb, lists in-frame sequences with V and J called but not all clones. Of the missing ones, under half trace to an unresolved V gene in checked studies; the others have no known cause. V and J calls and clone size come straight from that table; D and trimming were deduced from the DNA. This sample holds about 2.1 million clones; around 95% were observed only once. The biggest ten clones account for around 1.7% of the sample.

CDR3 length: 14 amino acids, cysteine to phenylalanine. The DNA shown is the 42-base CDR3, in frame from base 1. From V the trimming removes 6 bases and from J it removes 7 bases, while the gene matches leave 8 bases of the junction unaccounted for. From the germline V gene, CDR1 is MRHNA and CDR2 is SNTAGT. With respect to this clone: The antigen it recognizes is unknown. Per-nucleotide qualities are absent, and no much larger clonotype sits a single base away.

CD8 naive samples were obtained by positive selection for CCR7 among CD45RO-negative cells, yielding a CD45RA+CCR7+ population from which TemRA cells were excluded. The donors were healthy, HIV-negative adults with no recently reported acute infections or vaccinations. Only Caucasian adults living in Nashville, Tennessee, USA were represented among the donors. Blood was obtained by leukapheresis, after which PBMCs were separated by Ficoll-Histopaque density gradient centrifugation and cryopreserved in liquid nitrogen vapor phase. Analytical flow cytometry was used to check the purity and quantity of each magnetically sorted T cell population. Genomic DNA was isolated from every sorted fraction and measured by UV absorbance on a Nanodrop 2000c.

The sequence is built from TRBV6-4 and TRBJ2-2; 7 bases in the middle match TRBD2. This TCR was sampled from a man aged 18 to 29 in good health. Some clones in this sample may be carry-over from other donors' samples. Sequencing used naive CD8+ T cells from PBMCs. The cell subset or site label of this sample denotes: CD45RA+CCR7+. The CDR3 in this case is CASRNIAGNGELFF. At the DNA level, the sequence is TGTGCCAGCAGGAATATAGCGGGTAACGGGGAGCTGTTTTTT.